This T cell receptor (beta chain) is from a study of cytomegalovirus exposure and HLA in healthy donors. In the case of this clone: Its antigen is undetermined.

60 Vbeta and 13 Jbeta primers were used in PCR. Clones were sequenced by immunoSEQ multiplex PCR, and TCRdb holds only the in-frame ones, with some missing. The top ten hold under 3% of the sample, which has roughly 130,000 clones, 80% seen once. Samples came from healthy bone marrow donors. Study results and caveats: Later analysis suggested links between common viral pathogens and several top significant clusters. As immune exposure information, only CMV serostatus was available.

The CDR3 length is 16 residues. CDR1 is WNHNN and CDR2 is SYGVQD in the germline V gene (reference sequence). V was trimmed by 4 bases and J by 3 bases, leaving 17 bases between them. The V call is TRBV10-1, the J call TRBJ2-3, with a possible D match to TRBD2 (6 bases). Sequenced: PBMCs. This receptor was taken from a man aged 25-45 years in good health and CMV-seronegative. The CDR3 region is CASSVAGTPYTDTQYF. In DNA form, the CDR3 reads TGCGCCAGCAGTGTAGCCGGGACTCCTTATACAGATACGCAGTATTTT.